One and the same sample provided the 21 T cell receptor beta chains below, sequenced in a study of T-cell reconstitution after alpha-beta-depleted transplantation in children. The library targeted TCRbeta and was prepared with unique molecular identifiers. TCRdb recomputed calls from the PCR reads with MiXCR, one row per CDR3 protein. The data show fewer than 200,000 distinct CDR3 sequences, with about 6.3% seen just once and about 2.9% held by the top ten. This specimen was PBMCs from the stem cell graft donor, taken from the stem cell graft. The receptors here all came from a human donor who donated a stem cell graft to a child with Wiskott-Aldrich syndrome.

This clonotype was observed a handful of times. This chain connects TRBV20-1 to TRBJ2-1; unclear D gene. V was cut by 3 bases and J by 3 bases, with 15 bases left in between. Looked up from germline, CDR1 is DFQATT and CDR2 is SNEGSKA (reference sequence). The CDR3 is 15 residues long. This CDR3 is CSARGGPQSYNEQFF. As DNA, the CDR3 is TGCAGTGCTAGGGGCGGACCCCAGAGCTACAATGAGCAGTTCTTC.

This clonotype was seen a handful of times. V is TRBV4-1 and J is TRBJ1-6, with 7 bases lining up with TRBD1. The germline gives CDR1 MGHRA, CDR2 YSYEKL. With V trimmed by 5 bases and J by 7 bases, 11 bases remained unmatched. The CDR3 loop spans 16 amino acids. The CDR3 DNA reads TGCGCCAGCAGCGAAACGACAGGGTCGCGGAATTCACCCCTCCACTTT. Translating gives CASSETTGSRNSPLHF.

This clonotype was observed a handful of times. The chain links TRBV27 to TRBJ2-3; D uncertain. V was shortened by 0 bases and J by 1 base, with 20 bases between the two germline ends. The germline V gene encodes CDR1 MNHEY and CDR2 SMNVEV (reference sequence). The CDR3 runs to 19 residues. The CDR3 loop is CASSLSIIRADHRTDTQYF. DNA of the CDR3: TGTGCCAGCAGTTTATCGATAATTAGGGCAGACCATCGCACAGATACGCAGTATTTT.

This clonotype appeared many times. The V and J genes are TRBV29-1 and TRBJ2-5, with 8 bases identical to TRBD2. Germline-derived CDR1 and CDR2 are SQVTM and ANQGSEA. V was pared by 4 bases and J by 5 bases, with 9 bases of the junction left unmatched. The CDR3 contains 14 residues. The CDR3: CSVGGGLVGETQYF. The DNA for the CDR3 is TGCAGCGTTGGCGGGGGGCTCGTTGGGGAGACCCAGTACTTC. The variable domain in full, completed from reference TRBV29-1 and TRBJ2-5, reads SAVISQKPSRDICQRGTSLTIQCQVDSQVTMMFWYRQQPGQSLTLIATANQGSEATYESGFVIDKFPISRPNLTFSTLTVSNMSPEDSSIYLCSVGGGLVGETQYFGPGTRLLVL.

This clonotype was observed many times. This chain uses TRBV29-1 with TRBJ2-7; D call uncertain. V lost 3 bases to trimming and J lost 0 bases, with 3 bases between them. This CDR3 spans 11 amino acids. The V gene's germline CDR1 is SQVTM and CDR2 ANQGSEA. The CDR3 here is CSVDDSYEQYF. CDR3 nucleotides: TGCAGCGTTGATGACTCCTACGAGCAGTACTTC.

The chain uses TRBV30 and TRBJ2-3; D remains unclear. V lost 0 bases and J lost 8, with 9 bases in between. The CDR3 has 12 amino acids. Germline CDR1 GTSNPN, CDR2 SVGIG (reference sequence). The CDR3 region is CAWSVQLTTQYF. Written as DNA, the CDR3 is TGTGCCTGGAGTGTTCAACTAACTACGCAGTATTTT.

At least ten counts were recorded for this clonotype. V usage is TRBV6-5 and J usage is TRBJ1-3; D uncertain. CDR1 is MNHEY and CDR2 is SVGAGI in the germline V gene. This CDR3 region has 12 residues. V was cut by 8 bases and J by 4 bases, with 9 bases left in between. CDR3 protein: CASRALGNTIYF. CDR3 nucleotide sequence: TGTGCCAGCCGAGCGTTGGGAAACACCATATATTTT.

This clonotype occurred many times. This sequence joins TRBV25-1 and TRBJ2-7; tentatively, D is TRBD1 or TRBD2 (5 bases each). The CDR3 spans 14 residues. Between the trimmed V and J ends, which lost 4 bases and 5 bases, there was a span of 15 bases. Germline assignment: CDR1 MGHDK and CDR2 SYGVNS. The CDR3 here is CASSAFSGLDEQYF. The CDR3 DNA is TGTGCCAGCAGTGCCTTCTCGGGGCTCGACGAGCAGTACTTC.

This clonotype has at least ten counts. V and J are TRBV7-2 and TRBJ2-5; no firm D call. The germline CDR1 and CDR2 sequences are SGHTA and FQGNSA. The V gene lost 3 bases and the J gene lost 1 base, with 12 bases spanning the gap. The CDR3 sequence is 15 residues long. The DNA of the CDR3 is TGTGCCAGCAGCTTTAGCCCGGCGAGCCAAGAGACCCAGTACTTC. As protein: CASSFSPASQETQYF.

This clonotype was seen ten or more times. The CDR3 DNA sequence: TGCAGCGAAAGTAGGACAGGGGCCACTGAAGCTTTCTTT. The encoded protein is CSESRTGATEAFF. This chain joins TRBV29-1 and TRBJ1-1; 9 nucleotides align to TRBD1. The V and J ends lost 7 bases and 4 bases, in that order; junction bases with no gene match: 7. Germline CDR1 is SQVTM and CDR2 is ANQGSEA. The length of the CDR3 is 13 residues.

CDR3 region: CASSTTVMLYGYTF. The CDR3 DNA follows: TGTGCCAGCAGCACCACGGTGATGTTATATGGCTACACCTTC. The chain employs TRBV7-2 and TRBJ1-2, with D hard to call. This CDR3 has 14 residues. Germline CDR1 SGHTA, CDR2 FQGNSA. Trimming stripped 5 bases from V and 5 bases from J, with 15 bases between.

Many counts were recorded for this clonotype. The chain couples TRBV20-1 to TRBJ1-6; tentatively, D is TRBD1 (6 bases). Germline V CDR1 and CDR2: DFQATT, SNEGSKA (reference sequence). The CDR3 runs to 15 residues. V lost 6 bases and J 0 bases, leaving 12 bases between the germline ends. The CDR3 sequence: CSARQGSSYNSPLHF. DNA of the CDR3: TGCAGTGCCCGCCAGGGGAGCTCCTATAATTCACCCCTCCACTTT.

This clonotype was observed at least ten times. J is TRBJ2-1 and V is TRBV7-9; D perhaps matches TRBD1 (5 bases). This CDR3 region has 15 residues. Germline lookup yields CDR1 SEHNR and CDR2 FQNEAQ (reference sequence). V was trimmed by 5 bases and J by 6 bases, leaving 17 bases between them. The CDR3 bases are TGTGCCAGCAGCACAGCAAAGGGGCTTTCCAATGAGCAGTTCTTC. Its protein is CASSTAKGLSNEQFF.

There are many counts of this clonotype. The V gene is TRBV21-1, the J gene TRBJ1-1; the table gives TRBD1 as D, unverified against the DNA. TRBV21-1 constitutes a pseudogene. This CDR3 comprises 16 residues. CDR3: CASSSRRDRGVTEAFF. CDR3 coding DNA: TGTGCCAGCAGCTCAAGGAGGGACAGGGGCGTCACTGAAGCTTTCTTT.

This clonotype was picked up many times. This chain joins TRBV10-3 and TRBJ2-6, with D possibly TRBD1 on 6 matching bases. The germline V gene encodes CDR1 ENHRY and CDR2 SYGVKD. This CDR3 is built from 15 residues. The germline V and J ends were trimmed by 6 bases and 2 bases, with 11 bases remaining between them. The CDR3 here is CAIRDDRTGANVLTF. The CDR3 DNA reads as TGTGCCATCAGGGACGACAGGACTGGGGCCAACGTCCTGACTTTC.

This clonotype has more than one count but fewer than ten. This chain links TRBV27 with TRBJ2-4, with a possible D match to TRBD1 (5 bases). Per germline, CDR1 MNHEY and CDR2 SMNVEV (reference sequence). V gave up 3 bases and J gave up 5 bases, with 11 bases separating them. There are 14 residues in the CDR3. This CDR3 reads CASSFSGSENIQYF. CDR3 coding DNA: TGTGCCAGCAGTTTTTCAGGGTCGGAAAACATTCAGTACTTC.

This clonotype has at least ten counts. The CDR3 reads CASSQVGTPLSSGYTF. The CDR3 DNA follows: TGCGCCAGCAGCCAAGTCGGGACCCCCTTATCTAGCGGCTACACCTTC. The rearrangement joins TRBV4-1 to TRBJ1-2; possibly TRBD1 for D (5 bases). Between the trimmed V and J ends, which lost 1 base and 8 bases, there was a span of 20 bases. The CDR3 runs 16 residues. Looked up from germline, CDR1 is MGHRA and CDR2 is YSYEKL.

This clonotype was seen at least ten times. CDR3 sequence reads: CSAAISGRTDTQYF. Here the CDR3 DNA reads TGCAGTGCTGCAATTAGCGGACGCACAGATACGCAGTATTTT. This chain links TRBV20-1 with TRBJ2-3; a weak D match, TRBD2 (6 bases). V shed 5 bases and J shed 1 base, with 13 bases lying between them. Germline V lookup: CDR1 DFQATT, CDR2 SNEGSKA (reference sequence). The CDR3 is 14 residues long.

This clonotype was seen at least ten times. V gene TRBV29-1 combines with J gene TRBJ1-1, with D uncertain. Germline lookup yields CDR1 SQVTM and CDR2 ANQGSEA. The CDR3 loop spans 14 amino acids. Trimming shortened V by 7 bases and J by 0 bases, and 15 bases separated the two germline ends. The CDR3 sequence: CSADTPGLNTEAFF. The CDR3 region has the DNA TGCAGCGCCGACACGCCGGGCCTGAACACTGAAGCTTTCTTT.

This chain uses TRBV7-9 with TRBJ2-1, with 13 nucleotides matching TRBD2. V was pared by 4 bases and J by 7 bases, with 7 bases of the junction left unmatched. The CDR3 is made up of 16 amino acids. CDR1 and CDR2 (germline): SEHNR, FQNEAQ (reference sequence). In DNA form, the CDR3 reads TGTGCCAGCAGCTCCTGGACTAGCGGGGGCCAGAATGAGCAGTTCTTC. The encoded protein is CASSSWTSGGQNEQFF.

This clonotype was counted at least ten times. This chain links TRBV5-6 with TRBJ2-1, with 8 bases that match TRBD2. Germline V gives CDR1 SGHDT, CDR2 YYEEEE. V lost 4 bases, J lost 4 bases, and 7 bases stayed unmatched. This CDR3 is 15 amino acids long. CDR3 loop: CASSPTGGGYNEQFF. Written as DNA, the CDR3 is TGTGCCAGCAGCCCAACCGGGGGGGGTTACAATGAGCAGTTCTTC.